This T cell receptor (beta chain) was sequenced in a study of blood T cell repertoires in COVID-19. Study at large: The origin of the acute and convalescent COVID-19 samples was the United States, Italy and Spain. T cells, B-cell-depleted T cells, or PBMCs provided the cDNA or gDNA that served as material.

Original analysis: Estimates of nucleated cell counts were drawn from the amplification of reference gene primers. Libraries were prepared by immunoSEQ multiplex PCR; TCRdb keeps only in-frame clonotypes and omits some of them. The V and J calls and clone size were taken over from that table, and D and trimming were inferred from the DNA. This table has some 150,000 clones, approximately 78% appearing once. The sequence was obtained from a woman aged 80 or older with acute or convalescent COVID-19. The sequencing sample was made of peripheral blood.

The CDR3 DNA is TGTGCCACCAGTTTTACAGGGGGCACTGAAGCTTTCTTT. Translating gives CATSFTGGTEAFF. V and J are TRBV24-1 and TRBJ1-1; 8 bases agree with TRBD1. V dropped 6 bases and J dropped 4; count of bases not matched to a gene: 3. Germline V gene lookup returns CDR1 KGHDR and CDR2 SFDVKD. The CDR3 totals 13 residues.